These 10 T cell receptor beta chains originate from one sample sequenced in a study of cytomegalovirus exposure and HLA in healthy donors. The PCR made use of 60 Vbeta and 13 Jbeta primers. Here immunoSEQ multiplex PCR was the method, and the copy in TCRdb shows in-frame clones only, minus some. This sample yields approximately 85,000 clones, of which approximately 80% are seen a single time; around 25% belongs to the top ten. Specimen: PBMCs. These receptors were collected from a woman in her 50s in good health and CMV-seropositive.

This chain connects TRBV27 to TRBJ2-7, with D unresolved. Per germline, CDR1 MNHEY and CDR2 SMNVEV (reference sequence). The length of the CDR3 is 14 residues. V was clipped by 3 bases and J by 3 bases, with 12 bases between them. DNA of the CDR3: TGTGCCAGCAGTTTGAACGCCCTAAACTACGAGCAGTACGTC. Protein sequence: CASSLNALNYEQYV.

The chain has TRBV11-3 and TRBJ2-7, with D tentatively TRBD1 (6 bases). V gave up 5 bases and J gave up 2 bases, with 16 bases separating them. Germline CDR1 is SGHNT and CDR2 is YENEEA. This CDR3 has 15 amino acids. CDR3 DNA: TGTGCCAGCAGCCCTGGGCCCGGACAGCCCTACGAGCAGTACGTC. It encodes CASSPGPGQPYEQYV.

In regard to this clone: Relative to the germline gene, one junction end is altered; a read error may explain this. This chain uses TRBV10-3 with TRBJ1-3; no firm D call. CDR3 size: 14 residues. Germline V gene sequence: CDR1 ENHRY, CDR2 SYGVKD. This chain's CDR3 is CAEILTVSGNTIYF. CDR3 nucleotide sequence: TGCGCCGAAATCTTAACAGTCTCTGGAAACACCATATATTTT.

This clone appeared a few times. V usage is TRBV27 and J usage is TRBJ2-3; D is unclear. The CDR3 length is 15 residues. Germline V gene sequence: CDR1 MNHEY, CDR2 SMNVEV (reference sequence). V lost 2 bases and J 1 base, leaving 10 bases between the germline ends. The CDR3 DNA is TGTGCCAGCAGTTTACTGACGCTAGGCACAGATACGCAGTATTTT. Protein sequence: CASSLLTLGTDTQYF.

V usage is TRBV6-5 and J usage is TRBJ2-7; TRBD2 matches at 9 bases. V lost 6 bases and J lost 6; bases outside the gene matches: 6. CDR1 is MNHEY and CDR2 is SVGAGI in the germline V gene. This CDR3 region has 13 residues. DNA for the CDR3: TGTGCCAGCAGCCTCTGGCGGGAGGGCGAGCAGTACGTC. Amino acid sequence: CASSLWREGEQYV.

The chain has TRBV7-8 and TRBJ2-7; 13 bases map to TRBD2. V gave up 5 bases and J gave up 8 bases; unmatched junction bases: 9. The CDR3 consists of 15 residues. Germline CDR1 and CDR2: SGHVS and FQNEAQ. In DNA form, the CDR3 reads TGTGCCAGCAGCCTAGGGGGACTAGCGGGATGGAAGCAGTACGTC. It codes for CASSLGGLAGWKQYV.

This clone occurred once. The chain employs TRBV9 and TRBJ2-1; 7 nucleotides align to TRBD1. Trimming removed 4 bases from V and 2 bases from J; junction bases left unmatched: 12. Germline-derived CDR1 and CDR2 are SGDLS and YYNGEE. CDR3 size: 17 residues. This CDR3 reads CASSPPGWGTAYNEQFF. In DNA, the CDR3 is TGTGCCAGCAGCCCTCCCGGATGGGGGACAGCCTACAATGAGCAGTTCTTC.

The chain uses TRBV11-2 and TRBJ2-5, with D maybe TRBD2 (7 bases). The germline V gene encodes CDR1 SGHAT and CDR2 FQNNGV. V was trimmed by 5 bases and J by 7 bases, leaving 17 bases between them. This CDR3 is 14 amino acids long. The CDR3 is CASSAAGAQTTQYF. The CDR3 bases are TGTGCCAGCAGCGCGGCGGGGGCTCAGACGACCCAGTACTTC. Combining the CDR3 with reference TRBV11-2 and TRBJ2-5 gives the whole variable domain EAGVAQSPRYKIIEKRQSVAFWCNPISGHATLYWYQQILGQGPKLLIQFQNNGVVDDSQLPKDRFSAERLKGVDSTLKIQPAKLEDSAVYLCASSAAGAQTTQYFGPGTRLLVL.

This chain links TRBV10-3 with TRBJ2-3, with TRBD2 identical over 10 bases. Losses at the gene ends were 2 bases for V and 1 base for J; bases not matched to a gene: 3. This CDR3 contains 16 residues. In germline, CDR1 is ENHRY, CDR2 SYGVKD. The CDR3 protein is CAISEKGLAGTDTQYF. DNA of the CDR3: TGTGCCATCAGTGAGAAAGGACTAGCGGGCACAGATACGCAGTATTTT.

The chain uses TRBV5-4 and TRBJ2-7; weak D call: TRBD2 (5 bases). The V gene's germline CDR1 is SGHNT and CDR2 YYREEE (reference sequence). V was cut by 3 bases and J by 2 bases, with 9 bases left in between. This CDR3 is built from 13 residues. The CDR3 protein is CASSWEYTYEQYF. The CDR3 DNA follows: TGTGCCAGCAGCTGGGAGTATACCTACGAGCAGTACTTC.